The 2 T cell receptor beta chains below were found in one sample sequenced in a study of T cells in narcolepsy. Generated by immunoSEQ multiplex PCR, the TCRdb table keeps only in-frame clones and is missing some. The sample lists about 29,000 clones, about 87% occurring once. Sequencing was performed on memory (CD45RA-) CD4+ T cells from blood. These TCRs come from a human donor in good health.

CDR3 DNA sequence: TGTGCCAGCAGGTCGGGGGGGGACTACAATGAGCAGTTCTTC. Protein product: CASRSGGDYNEQFF. The V and J genes are TRBV2 and TRBJ2-1, with TRBD2 identical over 8 bases. This CDR3 spans 14 amino acids. The J segment lost 3 bases and the V segment lost 6 bases, leaving 4 bases of the junction unmatched. Germline CDR1 SNHLY, CDR2 FYNNEI.

This chain connects TRBV5-6 to TRBJ2-7; 11 nucleotides line up with TRBD2. Unmatched junction bases numbered 5, after V lost 4 bases and J lost 2 bases. The CDR3 has 15 residues. Germline assignment: CDR1 SGHDT and CDR2 YYEEEE. CDR3 sequence: CASSAVLAGAYEQYF. CDR3 DNA: TGTGCCAGCAGCGCGGTACTAGCGGGGGCCTACGAGCAGTACTTC. The full variable domain, rest sourced from reference TRBV5-6 and TRBJ2-7, is DAGVTQSPTHLIKTRGQQVTLRCSPKSGHDTVSWYQQALGQGPQFIFQYYEEEERQRGNFPDRFSGHQFPNYSSELNVNALLLGDSALYLCASSAVLAGAYEQYFGPGTRLTVT.